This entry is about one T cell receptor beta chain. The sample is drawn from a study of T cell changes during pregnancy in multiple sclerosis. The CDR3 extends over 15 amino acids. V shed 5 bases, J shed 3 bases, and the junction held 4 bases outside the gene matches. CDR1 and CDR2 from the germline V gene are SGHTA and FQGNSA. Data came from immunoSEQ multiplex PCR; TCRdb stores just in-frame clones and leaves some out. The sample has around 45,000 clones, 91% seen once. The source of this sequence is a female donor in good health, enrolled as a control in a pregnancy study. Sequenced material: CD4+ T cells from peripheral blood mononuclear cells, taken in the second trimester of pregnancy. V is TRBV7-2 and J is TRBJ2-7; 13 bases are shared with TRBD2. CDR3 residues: CASSQGTSGNYEQYF. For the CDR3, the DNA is TGTGCCAGCAGCCAAGGGACTAGCGGGAACTACGAGCAGTACTTC. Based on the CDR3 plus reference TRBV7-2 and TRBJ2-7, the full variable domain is GAGVSQSPSNKVTEKGKDVELRCDPISGHTALYWYRQSLGQGLEFLIYFQGNSAPDKSGLPSDRFSAERTGGSVSTLTIQRTQQEDSAVYLCASSQGTSGNYEQYFGPGTRLTVT.